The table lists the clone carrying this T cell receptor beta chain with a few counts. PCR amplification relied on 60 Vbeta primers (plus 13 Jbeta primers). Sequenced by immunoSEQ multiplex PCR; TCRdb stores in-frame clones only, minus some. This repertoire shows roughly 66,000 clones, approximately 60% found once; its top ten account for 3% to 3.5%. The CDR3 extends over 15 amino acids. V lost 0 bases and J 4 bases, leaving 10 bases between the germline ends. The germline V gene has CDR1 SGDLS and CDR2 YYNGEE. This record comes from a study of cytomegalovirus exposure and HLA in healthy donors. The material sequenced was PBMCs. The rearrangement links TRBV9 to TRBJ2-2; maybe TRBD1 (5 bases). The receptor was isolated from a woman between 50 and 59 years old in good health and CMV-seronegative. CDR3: CASSVVQGSTGELFF. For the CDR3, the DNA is TGTGCCAGCAGCGTAGTCCAGGGTAGCACCGGGGAGCTGTTTTTT.